This T cell receptor (beta chain) was captured by sequencing in a study of blood T cell repertoires in COVID-19. The V and J ends lost 4 bases and 3 bases respectively, with 7 bases between them. The germline V gene encodes CDR1 SQVTM and CDR2 ANQGSEA. There are 12 residues in the CDR3. Recruits, aged roughly 18 to 89 years, lived in roughly 22 US areas. Participants had their cohort set by participant-reported clinical history. This clone is a singleton in its sample. Original data processing: It was from reference gene primer amplification that nucleated cell counts were estimated. The protocol was immunoSEQ multiplex PCR, while the TCRdb copy is restricted to in-frame clones and leaves out a portion. V and J calls and clone size are those listed in that table; D and trimming were worked out from the DNA. The sample has 180,000 or so clones; 85% are singletons.

The source is a man aged 35 to 55 who had recovered from COVID-19. V gene TRBV29-1 combines with J gene TRBJ2-1; possible D gene TRBD1, 6 bases. The sequencing input was PBMCs or T cells enriched from blood (not recorded which). CDR3 protein: CSVGTDYNEQFF. The CDR3 region has the DNA TGCAGCGTTGGGACAGACTACAATGAGCAGTTCTTC.